The 32 T cell receptor beta chains in this list originate from one sample, sequenced in a study of PD-L1 blockade in urothelial cancer. Stated time point: peripheral blood 6 weeks after treatment start. The assay was immunoSEQ multiplex PCR, and TCRdb's table has in-frame clones only and misses some. The data contain around 47,000 clones, roughly four fifths of them singletons. The sequenced sample was PBMCs, obtained around atezolizumab (anti-PD-L1) treatment. Receptor source: a man between 60 and 75 years old with urothelial cancer.

V and J are TRBV29-1 and TRBJ1-4, with 11 bases lining up with TRBD1. The ends lost 6 bases at V and 7 bases at J; junction bases unmatched: 1. In germline, CDR1 is SQVTM, CDR2 ANQGSEA. The CDR3 totals 12 residues. This CDR3 reads CSVGQGAEKLFF. The CDR3 DNA reads TGCAGCGTCGGACAGGGGGCTGAAAAACTGTTTTTT. The full variable domain, its missing parts supplied by reference TRBV29-1 and TRBJ1-4, is SAVISQKPSRDICQRGTSLTIQCQVDSQVTMMFWYRQQPGQSLTLIATANQGSEATYESGFVIDKFPISRPNLTFSTLTVSNMSPEDSSIYLCSVGQGAEKLFFGSGTQLSVL.

This chain joins TRBV19 and TRBJ2-1, with TRBD1 identical over 8 bases. Germline CDR1 LNHDA, CDR2 SQIVND (reference sequence). The CDR3 covers 13 residues. V was pared by 8 bases and J by 5 bases, with 5 bases of the junction left unmatched. CDR3 in amino acids: CASRGTGHNEQFF. For the CDR3, the DNA is TGTGCCAGTCGAGGGACAGGACACAATGAGCAGTTCTTC.

V and J are TRBV29-1 and TRBJ1-1; a possible D gene is TRBD1 (5 bases). V was cut by 1 base and J by 6 bases, with 15 bases left in between. The CDR3 is 14 amino acids. Germline lookup yields CDR1 SQVTM and CDR2 ANQGSEA. CDR3 sequence (DNA): TGCAGCGTTGAAGGCTTCGGGGGAGCCCCTGAAGCTTTCTTT. This encodes CSVEGFGGAPEAFF.

This clone was seen a handful of times. The chain combines TRBV13 with TRBJ2-1, with 8 nucleotides matching TRBD2. V was clipped by 2 bases and J by 7 bases; unmatched bases: 22. The germline V gene has CDR1 PRHDT and CDR2 FYEKMQ (reference sequence). The CDR3 covers 20 residues. The CDR3 nucleotides are TGTGCCAGCAGCTTATATACCCGCCGGGGGGGGCGGGCCTCGGGGAATGAGCAGTTCTTC. It specifies CASSLYTRRGGRASGNEQFF.

The CDR3 DNA reads TGTGCCAGCAGCCGGGGGGGCAATGAGCAGTTCTTC. The encoded protein is CASSRGGNEQFF. This chain links TRBV7-9 with TRBJ2-1; TRBD2 agrees at 8 bases. J gave up 6 bases and V 5 bases, and 0 bases lay outside the gene matches. CDR1 and CDR2 from the germline V gene are SEHNR and FQNEAQ (reference sequence). This CDR3 region has 12 residues.

This clone was observed a few times. The chain couples TRBV10-3 to TRBJ2-2, with 7 positions matching TRBD2. V shed 2 bases, J shed 5 bases, and the junction held 14 bases outside the gene matches. Per the germline V gene, CDR1 is ENHRY and CDR2 is SYGVKD. The CDR3 loop spans 18 amino acids. In DNA form, the CDR3 reads TGTGCCATCAGTGAGGATGCAGGGCGGGAGTGGATGACCGGGGAGCTGTTTTTT. It codes for CAISEDAGREWMTGELFF.

The chain recombines TRBV7-2 with TRBJ1-6; unclear D gene. This CDR3 comprises 15 residues. V was cut by 1 base and J by 7 bases, with 11 bases left in between. CDR1 is SGHTA, CDR2 FQGNSA, per germline. This CDR3 reads CASSLVLAQNSPLHF. CDR3 sequence (DNA): TGTGCCAGCAGCTTAGTCCTGGCCCAGAATTCACCCCTCCACTTT.

The V call is TRBV19, the J call TRBJ2-7; D perhaps matches TRBD2 (6 bases). Germline V lookup: CDR1 LNHDA, CDR2 SQIVND (reference sequence). This CDR3 has 14 amino acids. Trimming took off 5 bases at V and 2 bases at J, with 13 bases between the two ends. The CDR3 spells CASSWGGATYEQYF. CDR3 in DNA: TGTGCCAGTAGTTGGGGCGGGGCCACCTACGAGCAGTACTTC.

The V gene is TRBV6-1, the J gene TRBJ2-7; D possibly corresponds to TRBD2 (6 bases). V dropped 7 bases and J dropped 6 bases, with 19 bases sitting between them. This CDR3 is built from 14 residues. From germline, CDR1 is MNHNS and CDR2 SASEGT. CDR3: CASIPRGAGSEQYF. The CDR3 DNA follows: TGTGCCAGCATACCGAGGGGCGCGGGATCCGAGCAGTACTTC.

V gene TRBV5-6 combines with J gene TRBJ2-2; 9 bases line up with TRBD1. CDR1 and CDR2 (germline): SGHDT, YYEEEE. Trimming took 2 bases from V and 4 from J; bases not matched to a gene: 9. The CDR3 is made up of 17 amino acids. CDR3 protein: CASSFRSQGAGTGELFF. The CDR3 DNA sequence: TGTGCCAGCAGCTTCAGATCACAGGGGGCAGGCACCGGGGAGCTGTTTTTT.

This chain joins TRBV2 and TRBJ1-4; D unresolved. V lost 4 bases, J lost 6 bases, and 9 bases lay in between. Per germline, CDR1 SNHLY and CDR2 FYNNEI. The CDR3 sequence is 13 residues long. CDR3 bases: TGTGCCAGCAGTGGGAGTGGTTATGAAAAACTGTTTTTT. Protein product: CASSGSGYEKLFF. The full variable domain, in which reference TRBV2 and TRBJ1-4 provide the parts outside the CDR3, is EPEVTQTPSHQVTQMGQEVILRCVPISNHLYFYWYRQILGQKVEFLVSFYNNEISEKSEIFDDQFSVERPDGSNFTLKIRSTKLEDSAMYFCASSGSGYEKLFFGSGTQLSVL.

This clone was recorded only once. The CDR3 sequence is CASQTPKYGYTF. The CDR3, as DNA: TGTGCCAGCCAGACTCCGAAATATGGCTACACCTTC. This chain connects TRBV28 to TRBJ1-2; D call uncertain. Germline-derived CDR1 and CDR2 are MDHEN and SYDVKM. The CDR3 is 12 amino acids. The V and J ends lost 8 bases and 5 bases respectively, with 12 bases between them.

This chain connects TRBV6-4 to TRBJ1-1; 8 bases line up with TRBD1. CDR1 MRHNA and CDR2 SNTAGT come from the germline V gene. The CDR3 extends over 13 amino acids. Trimming removed 10 bases from V and 1 base from J; junction bases left unmatched: 5. CDR3: CATRQGRNTEAFF. The DNA for the CDR3 is TGTGCCACCCGACAGGGGAGGAACACTGAAGCTTTCTTT.

This chain joins TRBV4-3 and TRBJ1-1, with D hard to call. Trimming left V 4 bases short and J 4 bases short, with 13 bases between. There are 14 residues in the CDR3. CDR1 and CDR2 (germline): LGHNA, YSLEER. The CDR3 spells CASSRGPKSTEAFF. DNA of the CDR3: TGCGCCAGCAGCCGAGGTCCCAAAAGCACTGAAGCTTTCTTT.

The chain combines TRBV5-1 with TRBJ2-7; 8 bases align to TRBD1. This CDR3 has 15 residues. Germline V gene lookup returns CDR1 SGHRS and CDR2 YFSETQ. The J segment lost 4 bases and the V segment lost 4 bases, leaving 10 bases of the junction unmatched. Here the CDR3 reads CASSHSATGEYEQYF. The CDR3 DNA is TGCGCCAGCAGCCACTCCGCGACAGGGGAGTACGAGCAGTACTTC.

The chain uses TRBV6-1 and TRBJ1-5; D possibly corresponds to TRBD1 (5 bases). V lost 5 bases to trimming and J lost 1 base, with 12 bases between them. CDR1 is MNHNS and CDR2 is SASEGT in the germline V gene. The CDR3 runs 15 residues. The CDR3 coding sequence is TGTGCCAGCAGTCGTGCAGGGTTGAGCAATCAGCCCCAGCATTTT. This translates into CASSRAGLSNQPQHF.

This chain joins TRBV28 and TRBJ2-7, with a possible D match to TRBD1 (6 bases). Trimming took 4 bases from V and 2 from J, leaving 15 bases between them. The CDR3 spans 15 residues. Germline assignment: CDR1 MDHEN and CDR2 SYDVKM. The CDR3 spells CASSSPAGAAYEQYF. The DNA of the CDR3 is TGTGCCAGCAGTTCCCCGGCAGGGGCGGCCTACGAGCAGTACTTC.

This chain joins TRBV28 and TRBJ2-3; D may be TRBD1 (6 bases). Trimming stripped 1 base from V and 4 bases from J, with 12 bases between. The CDR3 is 15 amino acids. Germline CDR1 reads MDHEN; CDR2 reads SYDVKM. CDR3 sequence reads: CASSLFGGRADTQYF. CDR3 nucleotides: TGTGCCAGCAGTTTATTTGGGGGCAGGGCAGATACGCAGTATTTT.

This clone was seen only a few times. The chain couples TRBV30 to TRBJ1-1; D is uncertain. The CDR3 loop spans 11 amino acids. CDR1 is GTSNPN, CDR2 SVGIG, per germline (reference sequence). CDR3 in DNA: TGTGCTGCCAGTACGCACACTGAAGCTTTCTTT. It specifies CAASTHTEAFF.

The chain employs TRBV7-6 and TRBJ2-3; the D gene is possibly TRBD2 (6 bases). Trimming left V 3 bases short and J 10 bases short, with 17 bases between. Germline-derived CDR1 and CDR2 are SGHVS and FNYEAQ. The CDR3 has 14 residues. CDR3 in amino acids: CASSLADYSGAQYF. CDR3 sequence (DNA): TGTGCCAGCAGCTTGGCGGACTACTCCGGGGCGCAGTATTTT.

The chain uses TRBV6-6 and TRBJ2-7, with 8 bases fitting TRBD2. Germline V gene sequence: CDR1 MNHNY, CDR2 SVGAGI (reference sequence). The CDR3 has 13 amino acids. The V gene end was trimmed by 9 bases and the J gene end by 3 bases; junction bases not matched to a gene: 7. CDR3 in DNA: TGTGCCAGTGCAAGCGGGGGTCTCTACGAGCAGTACTTC. Translated, it gives CASASGGLYEQYF.

A few counts support this clone. CDR3 nucleotide sequence: TGTGCCAGCAGCTTTGGACGGGGGACCACAGATACGCAGTATTTT. Its protein is CASSFGRGTTDTQYF. This sequence joins TRBV11-2 and TRBJ2-3; weak D call: TRBD2 (6 bases). The V end was cut by 3 bases, the J end by 2 bases, with 12 bases between. The CDR3 is 15 amino acids. CDR1 and CDR2 from the germline V gene are SGHAT and FQNNGV.

The gene calls are TRBV5-1 and TRBJ2-3; TRBD2 matches at 12 bases. The V gene end was trimmed by 1 base and the J gene end by 4 bases; junction bases not matched to a gene: 1. CDR1 is SGHRS and CDR2 is YFSETQ in the germline V gene. This CDR3 region has 15 residues. CDR3 in amino acids: CASSLLAGGPDTQYF. CDR3 DNA sequence: TGCGCCAGCAGCTTGCTAGCGGGAGGGCCAGATACGCAGTATTTT.

The chain uses TRBV29-1 and TRBJ1-1; 12 nucleotides match TRBD1. V lost 7 bases to trimming and J lost 2 bases; unmatched junction nucleotides: 2. There are 13 residues in the CDR3. The germline gives CDR1 SQVTM, CDR2 ANQGSEA. The CDR3 DNA reads as TGCAGCGCCGGGACAGGGGGCAACACTGAAGCTTTCTTT. Translating it yields CSAGTGGNTEAFF.

The CDR3 DNA reads as TGTGCCAGCAGTGAGAGGGACACCCGACGAGGAGCCTATGGCTACACCTTC. Translated: CASSERDTRRGAYGYTF. The chain employs TRBV2 and TRBJ1-2, with D maybe TRBD1 (6 bases). The CDR3 extends over 17 amino acids. Trimming pared 3 bases from V and 4 bases from J, leaving 21 bases between. From germline, CDR1 is SNHLY and CDR2 FYNNEI.

The rearrangement links TRBV19 to TRBJ1-5; the D is unclear. V was trimmed by 3 bases and J by 9 bases, leaving 9 bases between them. The CDR3 totals 12 residues. Germline lookup yields CDR1 LNHDA and CDR2 SQIVND (reference sequence). CDR3 coding DNA: TGTGCCAGTAGTATGCCCTATTGGCCCCAGCATTTT. It encodes CASSMPYWPQHF.

The V gene is TRBV18, the J gene TRBJ2-3, with 10 bases aligning to TRBD2. Germline loops: CDR1 KGHSH, CDR2 LQKENI. The ends lost 4 bases at V and 2 bases at J; junction bases unmatched: 6. The length of the CDR3 is 16 residues. The CDR3 nucleotides are TGTGCCAGCTCACTAGGGACTAGCGACTACACAGATACGCAGTATTTT. Translating it yields CASSLGTSDYTDTQYF.

J is TRBJ2-5 and V is TRBV25-1; TRBD2 is a possible D gene (6 bases). The CDR3 is 13 residues long. Germline CDR1 is MGHDK and CDR2 is SYGVNS. The ends were cut back, 5 bases at V and 5 bases at J, with 12 bases in the middle. CDR3 amino acids: CASSLGGRETQYF. DNA for the CDR3: TGTGCCAGCAGTCTGGGAGGTCGGGAGACCCAGTACTTC. Together with reference TRBV25-1 and TRBJ2-5, the CDR3 gives the full variable domain: EADIYQTPRYLVIGTGKKITLECSQTMGHDKMYWYQQDPGMELHLIHYSYGVNSTEKGDLSSESTVSRIRTEHFPLTLESARPSHTSQYLCASSLGGRETQYFGPGTRLLVL.

This clone appeared a single time. The J gene is TRBJ2-5, the V gene TRBV5-4, with D maybe TRBD1 (5 bases). The DNA matches TRBJ2-7 better at its end, which makes the J call doubtful. CDR1 SGHNT and CDR2 YYREEE come from the germline V gene (reference sequence). This CDR3 has 14 residues. The CDR3 DNA is TGTGCCAGCAGCTTGGGGGGCAGTTCCTACGAGCAGTACTTC. Translation gives CASSLGGSSYEQYF.

This clone was seen a few times. The rearrangement links TRBV2 to TRBJ2-3; no reliable D call. Germline V gives CDR1 SNHLY, CDR2 FYNNEI. The length of the CDR3 is 10 residues. V lost 8 bases to trimming and J lost 4 bases, with 4 bases between them. The DNA for the CDR3 is TGTGCCAGCGGGCCAGATACGCAGTATTTT. Encoded protein: CASGPDTQYF.

The DNA of the CDR3 is TGTGCCAGCAGTGAATCCCCGGGACTAGCCAACGCCGGGGAGCTGTTTTTT. Its translation is CASSESPGLANAGELFF. The V gene is TRBV6-1, the J gene TRBJ2-2; 9 bases map to TRBD2. CDR1 MNHNS and CDR2 SASEGT come from the germline V gene. The CDR3 consists of 17 residues. Trimming cost V 2 bases and J 6 bases; bases outside gene matches: 10.

V is TRBV2 and J is TRBJ1-1; D is undetermined. V lost 8 bases to trimming and J lost 1 base, with 14 bases between them. CDR3 size: 14 residues. CDR1 is SNHLY, CDR2 FYNNEI, per germline. For the CDR3, the DNA is TGTGCCAGCTTGAGTGGCTGGAGGAACACTGAAGCTTTCTTT. The encoded protein is CASLSGWRNTEAFF.